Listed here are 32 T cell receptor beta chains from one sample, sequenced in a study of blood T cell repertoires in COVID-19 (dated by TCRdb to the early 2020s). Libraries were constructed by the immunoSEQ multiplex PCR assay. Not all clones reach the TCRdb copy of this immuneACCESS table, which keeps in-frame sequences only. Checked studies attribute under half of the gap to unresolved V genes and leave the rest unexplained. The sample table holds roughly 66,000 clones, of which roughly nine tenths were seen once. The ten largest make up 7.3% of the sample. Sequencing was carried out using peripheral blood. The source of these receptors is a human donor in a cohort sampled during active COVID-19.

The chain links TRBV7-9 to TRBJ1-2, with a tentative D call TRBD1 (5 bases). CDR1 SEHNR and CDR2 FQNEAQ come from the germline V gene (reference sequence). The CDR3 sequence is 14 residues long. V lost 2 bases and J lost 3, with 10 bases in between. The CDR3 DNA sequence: TGTGCCAGCAGCTTACAGGGCGGTGACTATGGCTACACCTTC. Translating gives CASSLQGGDYGYTF.

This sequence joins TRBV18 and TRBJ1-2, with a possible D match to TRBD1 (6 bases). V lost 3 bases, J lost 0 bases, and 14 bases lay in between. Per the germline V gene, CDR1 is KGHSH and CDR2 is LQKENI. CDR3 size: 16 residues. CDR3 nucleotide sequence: TGTGCCAGCTCACCCGGGGGGCGCAGAGCTAACTATGGCTACACCTTC. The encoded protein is CASSPGGRRANYGYTF.

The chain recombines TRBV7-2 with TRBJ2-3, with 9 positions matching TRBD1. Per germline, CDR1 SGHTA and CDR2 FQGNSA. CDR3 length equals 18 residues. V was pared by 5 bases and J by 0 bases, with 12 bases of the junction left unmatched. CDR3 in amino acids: CASSPRPGTGFSTDTQYF. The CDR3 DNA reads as TGTGCCAGCAGCCCGAGGCCCGGGACAGGGTTTAGCACAGATACGCAGTATTTT.

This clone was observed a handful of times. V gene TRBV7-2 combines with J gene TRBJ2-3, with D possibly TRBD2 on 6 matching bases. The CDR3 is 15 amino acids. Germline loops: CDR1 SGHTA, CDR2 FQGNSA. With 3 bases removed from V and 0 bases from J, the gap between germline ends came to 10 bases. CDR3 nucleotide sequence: TGTGCCAGCAGCTTCTTTGGGACTAGCACAGATACGCAGTATTTT. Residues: CASSFFGTSTDTQYF.

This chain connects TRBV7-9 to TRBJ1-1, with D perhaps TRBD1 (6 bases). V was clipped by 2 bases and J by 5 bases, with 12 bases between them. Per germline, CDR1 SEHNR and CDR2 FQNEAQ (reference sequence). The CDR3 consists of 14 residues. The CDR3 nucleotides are TGTGCCAGCAGCTTAACGGGAGGGGGTACTGAAGCTTTCTTT. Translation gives CASSLTGGGTEAFF.

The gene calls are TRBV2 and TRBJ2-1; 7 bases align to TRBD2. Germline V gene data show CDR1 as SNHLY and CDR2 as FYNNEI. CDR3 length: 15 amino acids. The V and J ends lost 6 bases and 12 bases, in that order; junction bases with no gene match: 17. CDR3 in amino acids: CASSFGAGDSMGQFF. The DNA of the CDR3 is TGTGCCAGCAGCTTCGGGGCGGGGGACTCCATGGGGCAGTTCTTC.

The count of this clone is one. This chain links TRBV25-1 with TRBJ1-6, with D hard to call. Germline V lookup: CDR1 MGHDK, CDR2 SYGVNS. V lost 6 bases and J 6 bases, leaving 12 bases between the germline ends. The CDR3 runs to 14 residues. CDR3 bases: TGTGCCAGCAGGCCCCCACTGAGTAATTCACCCCTCCACTTT. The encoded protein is CASRPPLSNSPLHF.

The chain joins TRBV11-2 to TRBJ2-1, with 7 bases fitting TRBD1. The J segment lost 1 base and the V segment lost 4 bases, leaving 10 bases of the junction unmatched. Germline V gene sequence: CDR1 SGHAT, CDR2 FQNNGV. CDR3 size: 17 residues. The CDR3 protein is CASSSRRQGISYNEQFF. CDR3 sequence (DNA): TGTGCCAGCAGCTCGCGTAGACAGGGTATATCCTACAATGAGCAGTTCTTC.

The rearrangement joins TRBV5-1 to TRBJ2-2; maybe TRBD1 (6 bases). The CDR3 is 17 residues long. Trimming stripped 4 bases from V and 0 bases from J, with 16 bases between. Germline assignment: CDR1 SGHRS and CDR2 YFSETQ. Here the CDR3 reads CASSPGVGGANTGELFF. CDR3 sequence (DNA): TGCGCCAGCAGCCCCGGAGTTGGGGGCGCGAACACCGGGGAGCTGTTTTTT.

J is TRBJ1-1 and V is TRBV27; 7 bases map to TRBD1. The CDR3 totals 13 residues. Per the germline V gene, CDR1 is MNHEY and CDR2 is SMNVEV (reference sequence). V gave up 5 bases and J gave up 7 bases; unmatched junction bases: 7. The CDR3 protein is CASSDPGTVEAFF. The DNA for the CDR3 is TGTGCCAGCAGTGACCCCGGGACAGTTGAAGCTTTCTTT.

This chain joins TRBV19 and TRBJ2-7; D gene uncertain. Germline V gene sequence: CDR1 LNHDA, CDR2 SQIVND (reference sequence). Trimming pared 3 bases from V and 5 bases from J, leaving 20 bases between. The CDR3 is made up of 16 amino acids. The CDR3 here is CASSIVPLTPEDEQYF. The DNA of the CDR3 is TGTGCCAGTAGTATTGTCCCCCTGACCCCCGAGGACGAGCAGTACTTC.

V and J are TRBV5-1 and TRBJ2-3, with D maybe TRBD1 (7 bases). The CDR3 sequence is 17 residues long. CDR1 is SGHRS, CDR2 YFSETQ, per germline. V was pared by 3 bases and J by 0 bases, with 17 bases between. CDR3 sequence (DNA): TGCGCCAGCAGCTCGGGACAGCGGGTTCCTAGCACAGATACGCAGTATTTT. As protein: CASSSGQRVPSTDTQYF.

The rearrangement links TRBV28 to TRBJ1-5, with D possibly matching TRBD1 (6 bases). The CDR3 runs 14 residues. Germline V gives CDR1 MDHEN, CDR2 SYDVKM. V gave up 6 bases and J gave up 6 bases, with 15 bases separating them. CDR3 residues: CASSPYRVPQPQHF. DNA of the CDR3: TGTGCCAGCAGCCCGTACAGGGTTCCTCAGCCCCAGCATTTT.

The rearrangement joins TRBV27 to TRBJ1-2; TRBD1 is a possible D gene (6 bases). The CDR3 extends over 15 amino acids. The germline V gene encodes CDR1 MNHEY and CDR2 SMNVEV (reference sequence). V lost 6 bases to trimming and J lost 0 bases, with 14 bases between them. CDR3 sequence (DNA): TGTGCCAGCAGAGGCACAGGGAATGCTAACTATGGCTACACCTTC. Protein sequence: CASRGTGNANYGYTF.

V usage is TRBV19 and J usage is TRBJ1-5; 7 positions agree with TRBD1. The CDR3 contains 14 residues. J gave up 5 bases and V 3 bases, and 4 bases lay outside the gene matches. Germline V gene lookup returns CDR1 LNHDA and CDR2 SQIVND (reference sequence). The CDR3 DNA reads TGTGCCAGTAGTATCCGGACAGGTTATCAGCCCCAGCATTTT. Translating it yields CASSIRTGYQPQHF.

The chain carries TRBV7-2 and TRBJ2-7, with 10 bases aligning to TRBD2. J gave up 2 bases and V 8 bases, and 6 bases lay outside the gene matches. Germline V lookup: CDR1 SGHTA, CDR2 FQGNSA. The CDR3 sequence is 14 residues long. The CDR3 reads CASARLAGAYEQYF. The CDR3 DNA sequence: TGTGCCAGCGCGAGACTAGCGGGTGCCTACGAGCAGTACTTC.

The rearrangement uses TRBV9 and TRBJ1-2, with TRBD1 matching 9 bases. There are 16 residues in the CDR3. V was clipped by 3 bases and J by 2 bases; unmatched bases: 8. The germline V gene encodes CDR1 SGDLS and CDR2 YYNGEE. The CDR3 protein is CASSAGLGQGNYGYTF. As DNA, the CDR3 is TGTGCCAGCAGCGCGGGATTGGGACAGGGCAACTATGGCTACACCTTC.

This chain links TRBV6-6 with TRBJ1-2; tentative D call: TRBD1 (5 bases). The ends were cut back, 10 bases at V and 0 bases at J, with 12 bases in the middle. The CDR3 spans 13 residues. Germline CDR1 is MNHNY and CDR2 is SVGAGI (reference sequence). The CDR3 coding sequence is TGTGCCATTACCCCGGGGGCTAACTATGGCTACACCTTC. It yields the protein CAITPGANYGYTF.

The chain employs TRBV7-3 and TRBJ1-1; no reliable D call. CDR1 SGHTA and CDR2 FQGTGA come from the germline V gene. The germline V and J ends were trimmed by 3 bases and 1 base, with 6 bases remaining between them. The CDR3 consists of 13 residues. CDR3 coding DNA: TGTGCCAGCAGCTTTAGCCCGAACACTGAAGCTTTCTTT. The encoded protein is CASSFSPNTEAFF.

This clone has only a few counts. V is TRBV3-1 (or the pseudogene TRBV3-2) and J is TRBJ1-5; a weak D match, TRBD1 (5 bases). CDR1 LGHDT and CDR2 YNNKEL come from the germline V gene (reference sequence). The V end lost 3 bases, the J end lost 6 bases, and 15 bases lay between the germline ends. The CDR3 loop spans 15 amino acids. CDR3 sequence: CASSHPAGGGQPQHF. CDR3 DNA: TGTGCCAGCAGCCACCCCGCCGGGGGTGGTCAGCCCCAGCATTTT.

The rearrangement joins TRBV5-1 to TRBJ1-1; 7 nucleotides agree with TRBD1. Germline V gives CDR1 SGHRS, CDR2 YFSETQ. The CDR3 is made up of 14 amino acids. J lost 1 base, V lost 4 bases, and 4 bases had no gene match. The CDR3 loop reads CASSPRQGNTEAFF. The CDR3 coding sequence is TGCGCCAGCAGCCCCCGACAGGGGAACACTGAAGCTTTCTTT.

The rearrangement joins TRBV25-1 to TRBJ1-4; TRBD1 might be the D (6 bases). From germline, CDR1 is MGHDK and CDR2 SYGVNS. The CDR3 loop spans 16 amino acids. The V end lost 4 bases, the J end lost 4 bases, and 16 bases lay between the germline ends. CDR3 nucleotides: TGTGCCAGCAGTGCGGACAGCCCAAGCCTTAATGAAAAACTGTTTTTT. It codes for CASSADSPSLNEKLFF.

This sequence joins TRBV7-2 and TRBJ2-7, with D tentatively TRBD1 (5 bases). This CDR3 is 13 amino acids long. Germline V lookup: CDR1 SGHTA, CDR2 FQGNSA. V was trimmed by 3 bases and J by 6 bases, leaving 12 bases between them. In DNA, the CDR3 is TGTGCCAGCAGCTTGAACAAGCAGGGCGAGCAGTACTTC. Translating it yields CASSLNKQGEQYF.

The CDR3 reads CASSKGQDPYEQYF. CDR3 DNA: TGCGCCAGCAGCAAAGGACAGGACCCCTACGAGCAGTACTTC. This sequence joins TRBV5-1 and TRBJ2-7, with 7 positions matching TRBD1. This CDR3 has 14 residues. The J segment lost 2 bases and the V segment lost 4 bases, leaving 6 bases of the junction unmatched. Germline-derived CDR1 and CDR2 are SGHRS and YFSETQ.

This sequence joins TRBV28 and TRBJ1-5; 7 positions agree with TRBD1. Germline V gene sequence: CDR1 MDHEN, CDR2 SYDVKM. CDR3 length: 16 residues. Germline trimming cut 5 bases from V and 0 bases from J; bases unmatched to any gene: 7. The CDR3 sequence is CASSLDRRYSNQPQHF. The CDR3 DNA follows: TGTGCCAGCAGTCTGGACAGGCGTTATAGCAATCAGCCCCAGCATTTT.

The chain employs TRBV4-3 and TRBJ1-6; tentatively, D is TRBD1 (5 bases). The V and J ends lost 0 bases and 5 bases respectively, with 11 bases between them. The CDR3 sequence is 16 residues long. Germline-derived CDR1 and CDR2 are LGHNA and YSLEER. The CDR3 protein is CASSQDRAGNNSPLHF. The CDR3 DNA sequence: TGCGCCAGCAGCCAAGATAGGGCAGGGAATAATTCACCCCTCCACTTT.

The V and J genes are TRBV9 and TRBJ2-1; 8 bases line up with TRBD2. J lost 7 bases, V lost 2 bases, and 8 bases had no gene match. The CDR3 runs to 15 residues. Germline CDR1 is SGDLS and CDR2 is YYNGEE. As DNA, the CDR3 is TGTGCCAGCAGCGTGACCGGGACTAGTGGGAATGAGCAGTTCTTC. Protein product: CASSVTGTSGNEQFF.

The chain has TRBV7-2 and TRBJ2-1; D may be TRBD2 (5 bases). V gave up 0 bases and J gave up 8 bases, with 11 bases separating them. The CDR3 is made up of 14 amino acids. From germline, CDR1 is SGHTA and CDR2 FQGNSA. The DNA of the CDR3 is TGTGCCAGCAGCTTAGCGGGAGATATCGATGAGCAGTTCTTC. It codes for CASSLAGDIDEQFF.

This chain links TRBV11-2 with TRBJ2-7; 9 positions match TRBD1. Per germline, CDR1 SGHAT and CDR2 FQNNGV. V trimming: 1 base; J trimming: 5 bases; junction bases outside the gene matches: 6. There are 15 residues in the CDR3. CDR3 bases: TGTGCCAGCAGCTTAGTCCCCGGGACAGGGAACGAGCAGTACTTC. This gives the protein CASSLVPGTGNEQYF.

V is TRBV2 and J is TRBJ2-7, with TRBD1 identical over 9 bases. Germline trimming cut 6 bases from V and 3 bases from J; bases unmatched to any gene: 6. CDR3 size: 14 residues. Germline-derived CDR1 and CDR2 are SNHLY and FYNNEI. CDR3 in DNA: TGTGCCAGCAGGGGGACAGGGTCATTCTACGAGCAGTACTTC. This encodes CASRGTGSFYEQYF.

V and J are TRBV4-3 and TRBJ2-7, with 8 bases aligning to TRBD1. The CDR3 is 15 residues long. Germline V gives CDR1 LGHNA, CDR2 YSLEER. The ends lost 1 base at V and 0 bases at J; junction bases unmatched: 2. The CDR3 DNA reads TGCGCCAGCAGCCAAGGTCAGGGGGCCTCCTACGAGCAGTACTTC. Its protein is CASSQGQGASYEQYF.

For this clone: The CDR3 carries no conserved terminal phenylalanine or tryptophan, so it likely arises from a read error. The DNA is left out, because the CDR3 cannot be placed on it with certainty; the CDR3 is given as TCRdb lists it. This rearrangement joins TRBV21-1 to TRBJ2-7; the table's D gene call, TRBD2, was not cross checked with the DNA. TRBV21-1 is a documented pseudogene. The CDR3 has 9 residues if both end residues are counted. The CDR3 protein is CASSKAGRR.